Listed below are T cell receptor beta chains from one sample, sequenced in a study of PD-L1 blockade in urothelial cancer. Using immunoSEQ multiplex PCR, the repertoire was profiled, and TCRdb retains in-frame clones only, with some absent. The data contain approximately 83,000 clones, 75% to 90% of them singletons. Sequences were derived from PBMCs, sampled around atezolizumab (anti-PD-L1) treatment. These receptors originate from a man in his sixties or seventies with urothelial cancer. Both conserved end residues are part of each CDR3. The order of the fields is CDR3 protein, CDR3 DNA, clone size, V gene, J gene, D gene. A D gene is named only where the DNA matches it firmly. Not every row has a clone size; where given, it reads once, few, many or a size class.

CDR3: CASSIWRGGNTEAFF; DNA: TGTGCCAGTAGTATATGGAGGGGAGGTAACACTGAAGCTTTCTTT; size: NA; V: TRBV19; J: TRBJ1-1; D: NA
CDR3: CATSLYTGELFF; DNA: TGTGCCACCTCCCTTTACACCGGGGAGCTGTTTTTT; size: NA; V: TRBV19; J: TRBJ2-2; D: NA
CDR3: CASSPPAGLDGANVLTF; DNA: TGTGCCAGCTCACCACCGGCAGGGTTAGATGGGGCCAACGTCCTGACTTTC; size: NA; V: TRBV18; J: TRBJ2-6; D: NA
CDR3: CASSLVAGDQPQHF; DNA: TGTGCCAGCAGCTTAGTGGCAGGGGATCAGCCCCAGCATTTT; size: once; V: TRBV7-2; J: TRBJ1-5; D: NA
CDR3: CASSRGGDSAQETQYF; DNA: TGTGCCAGCAGCCGAGGAGGGGACTCCGCACAAGAGACCCAGTACTTC; size: NA; V: TRBV11-1; J: TRBJ2-5; D: NA
CDR3: CASSFLTSGEQFF; DNA: TGTGCCAGCAGCTTCCTGACTAGCGGGGAGCAGTTCTTC; size: NA; V: TRBV7-9; J: TRBJ2-1; D: TRBD2
CDR3: CASSDGGQGGNEKLFF; DNA: TGTGCCAGCAGCGACGGGGGACAGGGGGGTAATGAAAAACTGTTTTTT; size: NA; V: TRBV5-8; J: TRBJ1-4; D: TRBD1
CDR3: CASSRGGMEGSYEQYF; DNA: TGCGCCAGCAGCCGGGGTGGGATGGAGGGGTCCTACGAGCAGTACTTC; size: NA; V: TRBV5-1; J: TRBJ2-7; D: NA
CDR3: CASRARGVYNEQFF; DNA: TGTGCCAGCAGGGCGCGGGGGGTCTACAATGAGCAGTTCTTC; size: NA; V: TRBV2; J: TRBJ2-1; D: TRBD2
CDR3: CASNPGTSKNIQYF; DNA: TGTGCCAGCAACCCGGGAACTAGTAAAAACATTCAGTACTTC; size: NA; V: TRBV2; J: TRBJ2-4; D: NA
CDR3: CASSRDSRSYEQYF; DNA: TGTGCCAGCAGCCGGGACAGCCGCTCCTACGAGCAGTACTTC; size: NA; V: TRBV6-6; J: TRBJ2-7; D: TRBD1
CDR3: CAISTGTGQNSPLHF; DNA: TGTGCCATCAGTACTGGGACAGGGCAGAATTCACCCCTCCACTTT; size: NA; V: TRBV10-3; J: TRBJ1-6; D: TRBD1
CDR3: CASSDLGGFSYNEQFF; DNA: TGTGCCAGCAGCGACCTAGGGGGCTTCTCCTACAATGAGCAGTTCTTC; size: NA; V: TRBV14; J: TRBJ2-1; D: TRBD1
CDR3: CASSFDRTLYGYTF; DNA: TGTGCCAGCAGCTTTGACAGGACCCTTTATGGCTACACCTTC; size: NA; V: TRBV7-6; J: TRBJ1-2; D: NA
CDR3: CASSSYGQNYGYTF; DNA: TGTGCCAGCAGCTCGTATGGACAGAACTATGGCTACACCTTC; size: NA; V: TRBV7-2; J: TRBJ1-2; D: NA
CDR3: CASSLGGQETQYF; DNA: TGTGCCAGCAGCTTGGGCGGGCAAGAGACCCAGTACTTC; size: NA; V: TRBV5-6; J: TRBJ2-5; D: NA
CDR3: CSAVGEDGYTF; DNA: TGCAGTGCAGTGGGGGAGGATGGCTACACCTTC; size: once; V: TRBV20-1; J: TRBJ1-2; D: NA
CDR3: CASSYVAGVYNEQFF; DNA: TGTGCCAGTAGTTACGTAGCGGGAGTGTACAATGAGCAGTTCTTC; size: NA; V: TRBV27; J: TRBJ2-1; D: TRBD2
CDR3: CSVAAGGSTDTQYF; DNA: TGCAGCGTTGCGGCGGGGGGGAGCACAGATACGCAGTATTTT; size: NA; V: TRBV29-1; J: TRBJ2-3; D: TRBD2
CDR3: CASSRASGGVETQYF; DNA: TGTGCCAGTAGTAGGGCTAGCGGTGGGGTAGAGACCCAGTACTTC; size: NA; V: TRBV19; J: TRBJ2-5; D: TRBD2
CDR3: CASSSTTGLYGYTF; DNA: TGTGCCAGCAGCTCGACGACAGGGTTATATGGCTACACCTTC; size: NA; V: TRBV7-9; J: TRBJ1-2; D: TRBD1
CDR3: CAGSTGGGTEAFF; DNA: TGTGCCGGCTCGACAGGGGGTGGGACTGAAGCTTTCTTT; size: NA; V: TRBV2; J: TRBJ1-1; D: TRBD1
CDR3: CASSPRQGANSPLHF; DNA: TGTGCCAGCTCACCACGACAGGGGGCCAATTCACCCCTCCACTTT; size: NA; V: TRBV18; J: TRBJ1-6; D: TRBD1
CDR3: CASSYTPNTGELFF; DNA: TGTGCCAGCAGCTATACACCGAACACCGGGGAGCTGTTTTTT; size: NA; V: TRBV7-3; J: TRBJ2-2; D: NA
CDR3: CASSAKPGTGAEAFF; DNA: TGTGCCAGCAGCGCAAAACCCGGGACAGGGGCTGAAGCTTTCTTT; size: NA; V: TRBV9; J: TRBJ1-1; D: TRBD1
CDR3: CASSPGLGGNQPQHF; DNA: TGTGCCAGCAGTCCCGGGCTAGGGGGCAATCAGCCCCAGCATTTT; size: NA; V: TRBV2; J: TRBJ1-5; D: NA
CDR3: CASSLGGKETQYF; DNA: TGTGCTAGCAGCTTGGGGGGAAAGGAGACCCAGTACTTC; size: NA; V: TRBV7-7; J: TRBJ2-5; D: NA
CDR3: CASSQVTGLEAGANVLTF; DNA: TGTGCCAGCAGCCAAGTAACGGGACTAGAAGCTGGGGCCAACGTCCTGACTTTC; size: few; V: TRBV4-2; J: TRBJ2-6; D: TRBD2
CDR3: CASFGQPNTEAFF; DNA: TGTGCCAGCTTCGGACAGCCTAACACTGAAGCTTTCTTT; size: few; V: TRBV7-9; J: TRBJ1-1; D: NA
CDR3: CASTPRPRLAGLNEQFF; DNA: TGTGCCAGCACACCCCGACCGCGGCTAGCGGGCCTCAATGAGCAGTTCTTC; size: NA; V: TRBV27; J: TRBJ2-1; D: TRBD2
CDR3: CASSYSGLAGYNEQFF; DNA: TGTGCCAGCAGTTACTCAGGACTAGCCGGCTACAATGAGCAGTTCTTC; size: NA; V: TRBV6-5; J: TRBJ2-1; D: TRBD2
CDR3: CASRSTGGGGTDTQYF; DNA: TGCGCCAGCAGGTCCACAGGAGGCGGGGGGACCGATACGCAGTATTTT; size: few; V: TRBV5-1; J: TRBJ2-3; D: TRBD2
CDR3: CASSSGSLYNEQFF; DNA: TGTGCCAGCAGCTCCGGGAGCTTGTACAATGAGCAGTTCTTC; size: NA; V: TRBV11-3; J: TRBJ2-1; D: NA
CDR3: CASSNRQGFDTEAFF; DNA: TGTGCCAGCAGCAACCGACAGGGGTTTGACACTGAAGCTTTCTTT; size: NA; V: TRBV5-4; J: TRBJ1-1; D: TRBD1